Shown below are 30 T cell receptor beta chains from a single sample sequenced in a study of cytomegalovirus exposure and HLA in healthy donors. Primers for the PCR totalled 60 Vbeta and 13 Jbeta. Libraries were prepared by immunoSEQ multiplex PCR; TCRdb keeps only in-frame clonotypes and omits some of them. In the table there are around 140,000 clones, about four fifths of which are singletons. What was sequenced was PBMCs. Receptors were obtained from a man aged 40-49 years in good health and CMV-seronegative.

This clone was counted a few times. The junction departs from germline at one end; a sequencing error may be responsible. The gene calls are TRBV15 and TRBJ2-7, with 8 bases matching TRBD1. The CDR3 spans 12 residues. Per the germline V gene, CDR1 is LNHNV and CDR2 is YYDKDF (reference sequence). Written as DNA, the CDR3 is TGTGCCACCAGCAGAGACCGGGACAGGTTTATCTTC. Residues: CATSRDRDRFIF.

The V gene is TRBV13, the J gene TRBJ2-5, with 8 bases identical to TRBD2. V shed 5 bases, J shed 11 bases, and the junction held 10 bases outside the gene matches. CDR1 PRHDT and CDR2 FYEKMQ come from the germline V gene (reference sequence). The CDR3 totals 13 residues. The CDR3 region has the DNA TGTGCCAGCAGCCCCTTGACTAGCGCGTGGCAGTACTTC. Its protein is CASSPLTSAWQYF.

The genes are TRBV27 and TRBJ1-4; 8 nucleotides line up with TRBD1. Per germline, CDR1 MNHEY and CDR2 SMNVEV (reference sequence). V lost 5 bases and J lost 6; bases outside the gene matches: 5. There are 14 residues in the CDR3. DNA of the CDR3: TGTGCCAGCAGTCGTGGACAGGGTCATGAAAAACTGTTTTTT. Translated, it gives CASSRGQGHEKLFF.

This clone was detected only a few times. The genes are TRBV4-3 and TRBJ1-3; 7 bases map to TRBD1. Looked up from germline, CDR1 is LGHNA and CDR2 is YSLEER. The CDR3 has 14 amino acids. V gave up 0 bases and J gave up 11 bases; unmatched junction bases: 7. CDR3 amino acids: CASSQELDRVAIYF. The CDR3 region has the DNA TGCGCCAGCAGCCAAGAGTTAGACAGGGTCGCCATATATTTT.

The sample holds one count of this clone. The DNA for the CDR3 is TGTGCCACCAGCAGAGATATAGCGGGGGGAGGGACGCAGTATTTT. Protein: CATSRDIAGGGTQYF. This rearrangement joins TRBV15 to TRBJ2-3; 10 bases line up with TRBD2. The CDR3 length is 15 residues. Unmatched junction bases numbered 6, after V lost 0 bases and J lost 9 bases. The germline CDR1 and CDR2 sequences are LNHNV and YYDKDF (reference sequence).

The V call is TRBV15, the J call TRBJ2-3; D gene uncertain. Germline V CDR1 and CDR2: LNHNV, YYDKDF (reference sequence). The CDR3 runs 15 residues. The V and J ends lost 0 bases and 1 base respectively, with 8 bases between them. CDR3 sequence: CATSRDYAGTDTQYF. The CDR3 DNA follows: TGTGCCACCAGCAGAGATTACGCAGGCACAGATACGCAGTATTTT.

The rearrangement links TRBV5-1 to TRBJ2-2; 9 bases map to TRBD2. Looked up from germline, CDR1 is SGHRS and CDR2 is YFSETQ. V shed 1 base and J 0 bases; nucleotides not matched to a gene: 4. The CDR3 length is 17 residues. The CDR3 region has the DNA TGCGCCAGCAGCTTGAGACTAGCGGTCCCGAACACCGGGGAGCTGTTTTTT. Protein sequence: CASSLRLAVPNTGELFF.

With regard to this clone: Mismatch with germline at one junction end may stem from a read error. This sequence joins TRBV7-2 and TRBJ2-4, with 10 bases that match TRBD1. Germline assignment: CDR1 SGHTA and CDR2 FQGNSA. There are 13 residues in the CDR3. The CDR3 bases are TGTGCCAGCAGCTATGGGACAGGGGAGATCTTACACTTC. Translating it yields CASSYGTGEILHF.

The rearrangement joins TRBV7-2 to TRBJ1-1; D possibly corresponds to TRBD1 (6 bases). Germline CDR1 and CDR2: SGHTA and FQGNSA. Trimming removed 4 bases at V and 1 base at J, with 7 bases between. CDR3 size: 13 residues. CDR3 bases: TGTGCCAGCAGCTCGGGACAGAACACTGAAGCTTTCTTT. Translating it yields CASSSGQNTEAFF.

V and J are TRBV6-5 and TRBJ2-5, with D unclear. With 0 bases removed from V and 2 bases from J, the gap between germline ends came to 13 bases. The CDR3 is 16 residues long. The germline V gene has CDR1 MNHEY and CDR2 SVGAGI. Here the CDR3 reads CASSYSGRHPQETQYF. CDR3 DNA sequence: TGTGCCAGCAGTTACTCAGGCAGGCACCCTCAAGAGACCCAGTACTTC.

Only a few counts were recorded for this clone. V usage is TRBV28 and J usage is TRBJ2-6; TRBD1 matches 8 bases. This CDR3 has 15 residues. Unmatched junction bases numbered 1, after V lost 5 bases and J lost 1 base. Germline loops: CDR1 MDHEN, CDR2 SYDVKM. CDR3 sequence (DNA): TGTGCCAGCAGTGGACAGGGTTCTGGGGCCAACGTCCTGACTTTC. Amino acids: CASSGQGSGANVLTF.

This chain uses TRBV9 with TRBJ1-2; D is uncertain. The length of the CDR3 is 13 residues. V lost 2 bases to trimming and J lost 0 bases, with 5 bases between them. Germline CDR1 and CDR2: SGDLS and YYNGEE. The CDR3 loop reads CASSVTTNYGYTF. CDR3 nucleotides: TGTGCCAGCAGCGTTACAACTAACTATGGCTACACCTTC.

This clone occurred once. The chain is built from TRBV7-9 and TRBJ1-5; D uncertain. The V gene's germline CDR1 is SEHNR and CDR2 FQNEAQ (reference sequence). Trimming removed 1 base from V and 2 bases from J, with 9 bases in between. This CDR3 spans 15 amino acids. The CDR3: CASSLGGSGNQPQHF. CDR3 DNA: TGTGCCAGCAGCTTAGGAGGGTCGGGCAATCAGCCCCAGCATTTT.

This chain connects TRBV23-1 to TRBJ2-3, with D perhaps matching TRBD1 (6 bases). Being an ORF, TRBV23-1 has a function that is uncertain. This CDR3 spans 11 amino acids. V was trimmed by 7 bases and J by 5 bases, leaving 7 bases between them. CDR3: CASTGEDTQYF. The CDR3 bases are TGCGCCAGCACAGGGGAAGATACGCAGTATTTT.

This sequence joins TRBV5-1 and TRBJ2-7; D is perhaps TRBD1 (5 bases). Germline CDR1 SGHRS, CDR2 YFSETQ. The CDR3 totals 17 residues. Trimming pared 2 bases from V and 6 bases from J, leaving 24 bases between. The CDR3: CASSFGQAVRTGSEQYF. CDR3 nucleotides: TGCGCCAGCAGCTTTGGTCAGGCTGTAAGAACAGGCAGCGAGCAGTACTTC.

The chain uses TRBV9 and TRBJ2-5, with 7 bases matching TRBD2. Looked up from germline, CDR1 is SGDLS and CDR2 is YYNGEE. V trimming: 2 bases; J trimming: 2 bases; junction bases outside the gene matches: 6. The CDR3 loop spans 15 amino acids. The CDR3 nucleotides read TGTGCCAGCAGCGTGAGCGGGACTTTACAAGAGACCCAGTACTTC. It yields the protein CASSVSGTLQETQYF.

For the CDR3, the DNA is TGTGCCAGCTCACCCTCGAGGAACGAGCAGTACTTC. It codes for CASSPSRNEQYF. The chain combines TRBV18 with TRBJ2-7; no reliable D call. This CDR3 has 12 amino acids. From germline, CDR1 is KGHSH and CDR2 LQKENI. Trimming removed 3 bases at V and 5 bases at J, with 8 bases between.

The chain employs TRBV9 and TRBJ2-3, with a tentative D call TRBD1 (6 bases). CDR1 is SGDLS and CDR2 is YYNGEE in the germline V gene. The length of the CDR3 is 14 residues. V was pared by 2 bases and J by 0 bases, with 7 bases between. The CDR3 DNA sequence: TGTGCCAGCAGCGTGAGGGGGAGCACAGATACGCAGTATTTT. Its translation is CASSVRGSTDTQYF.

The chain combines TRBV6-5 with TRBJ1-5, with 7 positions matching TRBD1. This CDR3 has 15 residues. V was clipped by 5 bases and J by 4 bases; unmatched bases: 8. Per the germline V gene, CDR1 is MNHEY and CDR2 is SVGAGI. For the CDR3, the DNA is TGTGCCAGCAGTAAAACAGGGGTTGAAAATCAGCCCCAGCATTTT. Amino acid sequence: CASSKTGVENQPQHF.

J is TRBJ2-5 and V is TRBV7-7; 11 positions match TRBD1. Per germline, CDR1 SSHAT and CDR2 FNYEAQ (reference sequence). The trim removed 5 bases at V and 2 bases at J, leaving 4 bases unmatched. The CDR3 is 15 amino acids. The CDR3 region is CASSARDRGQETQYF. The DNA of the CDR3 is TGTGCCAGCAGCGCCCGGGACAGGGGGCAAGAGACCCAGTACTTC.

The chain has TRBV7-9 and TRBJ2-5, with TRBD2 matching over 14 bases. The closer fit of TRBJ2-7 to the DNA end suggests the J call may be wrong. CDR1 is SEHNR and CDR2 is FQNEAQ in the germline V gene (reference sequence). CDR3 size: 15 residues. The CDR3: CASSPPGTSGGEQYF. The CDR3, as DNA: TGTGCCAGCAGTCCCCCCGGGACTAGCGGGGGCGAGCAGTACTTC.

This chain links TRBV7-2 with TRBJ1-6; D is unresolved. The CDR3 contains 14 residues. Trimming removed 6 bases from V and 9 bases from J, with 15 bases in between. Germline CDR1 reads SGHTA; CDR2 reads FQGNSA. CDR3 in DNA: TGTGCCAGCAGACCTGGACTCTATTCTTCACCCCTCCACTTT. This translates into CASRPGLYSSPLHF.

The rearrangement uses TRBV10-3 and TRBJ2-1; TRBD1 aligns across 7 bases. This CDR3 region has 14 residues. With V trimmed by 6 bases and J by 6 bases, 8 bases remained unmatched. Per the germline V gene, CDR1 is ENHRY and CDR2 is SYGVKD. The CDR3 region is CAISPTGPSNEQFF. The CDR3, as DNA: TGTGCCATCAGCCCGACAGGGCCCAGCAATGAGCAGTTCTTC.

This rearrangement joins TRBV21-1 to TRBJ2-2; TRBD1, as called in the table, went unchecked against the DNA. TRBV21-1 constitutes a pseudogene. The CDR3 sequence is 13 residues long. CDR3 DNA sequence: TGTGCCAGCAGCAAAGGTGGGCACGGGGAGCTGTTTTTT. This gives the protein CASSKGGHGELFF.

The rearrangement links TRBV6-5 to TRBJ1-1; D is undetermined. From germline, CDR1 is MNHEY and CDR2 SVGAGI. The germline V and J ends were trimmed by 4 bases and 2 bases, with 11 bases remaining between them. The CDR3 length is 14 residues. Here the CDR3 DNA reads TGTGCCAGCAGTTCCCAAACAAGTAACACTGAAGCTTTCTTT. Translation: CASSSQTSNTEAFF.

This rearrangement joins TRBV21-1 to TRBJ2-5; TRBD2, the D gene given by the table, was not confirmed from the DNA. TRBV21-1 is given as a pseudogene. The CDR3 extends over 13 amino acids. The CDR3 reads CASSNRLQETQYF. In DNA, the CDR3 is TGTGCCAGCAGCAATAGACTCCAAGAGACCCAGTACTTC.

The V gene is TRBV6-4, the J gene TRBJ2-2; TRBD2 matches at 9 bases. This CDR3 region has 16 residues. The germline V gene encodes CDR1 MRHNA and CDR2 SNTAGT. Unmatched junction bases numbered 5, after V lost 4 bases and J lost 2 bases. CDR3 amino acids: CASSVLAGSNTGELFF. In DNA form, the CDR3 reads TGTGCCAGCAGTGTCCTAGCGGGGTCAAACACCGGGGAGCTGTTTTTT.

V gene TRBV2 combines with J gene TRBJ2-5; D possibly corresponds to TRBD1 (6 bases). This CDR3 spans 14 amino acids. Trimming took 8 bases from V and 0 from J, leaving 13 bases between them. Per the germline V gene, CDR1 is SNHLY and CDR2 is FYNNEI. As DNA, the CDR3 is TGTGCCAGCTGCCGAGACAGGAACCAAGAGACCCAGTACTTC. Translating gives CASCRDRNQETQYF. Combining the CDR3 with reference TRBV2 and TRBJ2-5 gives the whole variable domain EPEVTQTPSHQVTQMGQEVILRCVPISNHLYFYWYRQILGQKVEFLVSFYNNEISEKSEIFDDQFSVERPDGSNFTLKIRSTKLEDSAMYFCASCRDRNQETQYFGPGTRLLVL.

J is TRBJ1-1 and V is TRBV14, with TRBD1 as a possible D gene (6 bases). V lost 1 base, J lost 5 bases, and 14 bases lay in between. The CDR3 length is 15 residues. Per germline, CDR1 SGHDN and CDR2 FVKESK. Here the CDR3 DNA reads TGTGCCAGCAGCCAAGTTTGGGGGGGCGCGACTGAAGCTTTCTTT. Translating it yields CASSQVWGGATEAFF.

This clone showed up just once. The V call is TRBV18, the J call TRBJ2-6; the D is unclear. The CDR3 is 15 amino acids. The germline V gene encodes CDR1 KGHSH and CDR2 LQKENI. Trimming took off 0 bases at V and 0 bases at J, with 3 bases between the two ends. The CDR3 loop reads CASSPPGSGANVLTF. DNA for the CDR3: TGTGCCAGCTCACCACCCGGCTCTGGGGCCAACGTCCTGACTTTC.